This T cell receptor (beta chain) derives from a study of cytomegalovirus exposure and HLA in healthy donors. Findings of the study overall: HLA allele associations emerged for some 16,000 TCR beta sequences in a later analysis, at 0.05 false discovery rate.

Note on this clone: Its antigen is still unknown.

The V and J ends lost 3 bases and 4 bases respectively, with 7 bases between them. Germline loops: CDR1 MDHEN, CDR2 SYDVKM. This CDR3 is 12 amino acids long. In the PCR, 60 Vbeta and 13 Jbeta primers were used. Method: immunoSEQ multiplex PCR; TCRdb's copy keeps in-frame clones and lacks some. The data show roughly 200,000 clones, about nine tenths seen once. The rearrangement joins TRBV28 to TRBJ2-7; TRBD2 is a possible D gene (5 bases). Sequencing input: PBMCs. The TCR originated in a boy younger than 10 in good health and CMV-seronegative. This CDR3 is CASSFSGYEQYF. The DNA of the CDR3 is TGTGCCAGCAGTTTTTCGGGGTACGAGCAGTACTTC.